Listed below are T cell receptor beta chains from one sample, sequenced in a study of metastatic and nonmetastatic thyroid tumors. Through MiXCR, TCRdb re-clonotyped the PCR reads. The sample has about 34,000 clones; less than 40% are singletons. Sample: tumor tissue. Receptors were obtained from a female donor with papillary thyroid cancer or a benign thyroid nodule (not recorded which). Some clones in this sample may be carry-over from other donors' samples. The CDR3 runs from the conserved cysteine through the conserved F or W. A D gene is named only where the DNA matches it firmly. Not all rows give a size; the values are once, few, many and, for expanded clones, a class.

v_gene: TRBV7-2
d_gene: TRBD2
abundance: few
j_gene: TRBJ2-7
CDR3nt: TGTGCCAGCAGCTTAGGTCTAGCGGGGGAGCAGTACTTC
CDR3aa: CASSLGLAGEQYF

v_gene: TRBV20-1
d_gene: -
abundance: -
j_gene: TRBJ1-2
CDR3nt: TGCAGTGCTAGTGTGGGACTGCCTCCAGATGGCTACACCTTC
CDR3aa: CSASVGLPPDGYTF

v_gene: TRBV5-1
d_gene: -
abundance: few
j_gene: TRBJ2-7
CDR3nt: TGCGCCAGGCCTGGATTCTACGAGCAGTACTTC
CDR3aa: CARPGFYEQYF

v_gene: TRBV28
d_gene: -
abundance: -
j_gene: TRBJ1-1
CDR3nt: TGTGCCAGCAGTTTATGGATGAACACTGAAGCTTTCTTT
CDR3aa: CASSLWMNTEAFF

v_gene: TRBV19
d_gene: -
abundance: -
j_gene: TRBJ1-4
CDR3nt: TGTGCCAGTAGTACGCGGGGAAATGAAAAACTGTTTTTT
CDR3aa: CASSTRGNEKLFF

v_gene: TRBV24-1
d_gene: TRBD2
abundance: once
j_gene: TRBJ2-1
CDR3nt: TGTGCCACCAGTGATTCCGGACTAGCGGGAGTCGTTTCAGATGAGCAGTTCTTC
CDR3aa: CATSDSGLAGVVSDEQFF

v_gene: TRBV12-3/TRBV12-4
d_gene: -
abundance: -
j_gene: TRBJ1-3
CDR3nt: TGTGCCAGCTGCCCCAGAGACTCTGGAAACACCATATATTTT
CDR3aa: CASCPRDSGNTIYF

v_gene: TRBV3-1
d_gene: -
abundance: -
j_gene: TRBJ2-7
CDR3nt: TGTGCCATCAGCCAAGCAGGTGGAGGGGTGAGGGCCTACGAGCAGTACTTC
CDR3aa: CAISQAGGGVRAYEQYF

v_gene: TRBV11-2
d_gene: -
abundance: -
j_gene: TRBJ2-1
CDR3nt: TGTGCCAGCAGCCCGGGCGGGCATTTGTCCTACAATGAGCAGTTCTTC
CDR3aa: CASSPGGHLSYNEQFF

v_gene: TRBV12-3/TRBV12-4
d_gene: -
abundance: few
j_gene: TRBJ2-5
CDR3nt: TGTGCCAGCAGTCAGGGAAAGGAGACCCAGTACTTC
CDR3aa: CASSQGKETQYF

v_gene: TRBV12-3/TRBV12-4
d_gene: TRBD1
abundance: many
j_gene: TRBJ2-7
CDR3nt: TGTGCCAGCAGTTTCGGGACAGTCAAATACGAGCAGTACTTC
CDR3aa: CASSFGTVKYEQYF

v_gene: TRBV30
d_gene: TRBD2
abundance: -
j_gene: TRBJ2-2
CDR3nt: TGTGCCTGGAGGATTCCAGCGGGGGGGTTCACCGGGGAGCTGTTTTTT
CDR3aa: CAWRIPAGGFTGELFF

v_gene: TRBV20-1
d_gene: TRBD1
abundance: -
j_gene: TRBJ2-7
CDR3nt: TGCAGTCAGGACAGGGACTTTGAGCAGTACTTC
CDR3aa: CSQDRDFEQYF

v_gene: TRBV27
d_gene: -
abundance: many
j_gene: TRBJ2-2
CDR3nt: TGTGCCAGCAGTACGTGGACAGACGGGGAGCTGTTTTTT
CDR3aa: CASSTWTDGELFF

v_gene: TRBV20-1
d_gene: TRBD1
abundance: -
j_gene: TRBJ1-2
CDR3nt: TGCAGTGCTAGAGCTGGACAGGGGGAAGGCTACACCTTC
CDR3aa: CSARAGQGEGYTF

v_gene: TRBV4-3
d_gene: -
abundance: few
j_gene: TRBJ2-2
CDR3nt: TGCGCCAGCAGCCAAGATGAAGTGGGGGAGCTGTTTTTT
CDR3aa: CASSQDEVGELFF

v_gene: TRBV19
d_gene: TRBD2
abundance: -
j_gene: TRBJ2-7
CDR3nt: TGTGCCAGTAGCACCGGGGAGACGCGGGATAGCGGGAGGTCCTACGAGCAGTACTTC
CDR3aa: CASSTGETRDSGRSYEQYF

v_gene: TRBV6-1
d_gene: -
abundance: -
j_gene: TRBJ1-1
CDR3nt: TGTGCCAGCAGCCGAAGCACAGGGAATCTTGTCGGAGCTTTCTTT
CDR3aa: CASSRSTGNLVGAFF

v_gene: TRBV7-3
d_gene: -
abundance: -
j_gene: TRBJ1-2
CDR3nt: TGTGCCAGCAGCTTCGGGATCCCCCCCTACACCTTC
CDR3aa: CASSFGIPPYTF

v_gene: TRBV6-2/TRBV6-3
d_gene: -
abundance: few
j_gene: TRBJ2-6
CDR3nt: TGTGCCAGCAGTTACTCGTTTGCTCCTGGGGCCAACGTCCTGACTTTC
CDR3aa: CASSYSFAPGANVLTF

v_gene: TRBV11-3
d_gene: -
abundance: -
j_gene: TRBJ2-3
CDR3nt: TGTGCCAGCAGCTTCAGTAGCGGACGCACAGATACGCAGTATTTT
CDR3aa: CASSFSSGRTDTQYF

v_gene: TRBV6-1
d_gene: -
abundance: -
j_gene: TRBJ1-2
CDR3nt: TGTGCCAGCAGTGAGGGCCTATATGGCTACACCTTC
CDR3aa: CASSEGLYGYTF

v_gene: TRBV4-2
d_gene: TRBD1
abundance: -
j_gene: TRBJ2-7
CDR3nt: TGTGCCAGCAGCCACGAGACAGGGCGAGAGCAGTACTTC
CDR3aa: CASSHETGREQYF

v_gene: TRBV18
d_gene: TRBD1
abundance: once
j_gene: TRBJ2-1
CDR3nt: TGTGCCAGCTCACAGACCGGGACAGGGGCCTACAATGAGCAGTTCTTC
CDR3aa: CASSQTGTGAYNEQFF

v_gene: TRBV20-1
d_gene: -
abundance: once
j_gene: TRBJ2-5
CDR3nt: TGCAGTGCCAGACTGCAAGAGACCCAGTACTTC
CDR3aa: CSARLQETQYF

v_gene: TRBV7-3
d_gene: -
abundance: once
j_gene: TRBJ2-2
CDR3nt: TGTGCCAGCAGCTCCAACCCCGGGGCCGGGGAGCTGTTTTTT
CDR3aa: CASSSNPGAGELFF

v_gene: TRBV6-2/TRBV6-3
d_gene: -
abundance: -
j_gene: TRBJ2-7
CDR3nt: TGTGCCAGCAGTTTCCACCCGGACAGCCACTACGAGCAGTACTTC
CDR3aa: CASSFHPDSHYEQYF

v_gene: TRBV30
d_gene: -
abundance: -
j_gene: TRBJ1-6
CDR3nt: TGTGCCTGGACCCTCAGGAATTCACCCCTCCACTTT
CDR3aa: CAWTLRNSPLHF

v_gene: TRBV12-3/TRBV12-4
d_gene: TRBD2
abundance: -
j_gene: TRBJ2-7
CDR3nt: TGTGCCAGCAGTAACCTAGCGGAATACGAGCAGTACTTC
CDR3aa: CASSNLAEYEQYF

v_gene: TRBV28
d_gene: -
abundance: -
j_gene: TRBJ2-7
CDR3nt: TGTGCCAGCAACCCCTCGGCGGTCAGCTCCTACGAGCAGTACTTC
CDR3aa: CASNPSAVSSYEQYF

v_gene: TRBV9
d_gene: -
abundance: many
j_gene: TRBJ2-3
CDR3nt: TGTGCCAGCAGCGTAGCGGCTAGCACAGATACGCAGTATTTT
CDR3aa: CASSVAASTDTQYF

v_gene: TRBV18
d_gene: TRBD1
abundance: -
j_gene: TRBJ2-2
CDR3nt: TGTGCCAGCTCACCGACAGGGATCGGGGAGCTGTTTTTT
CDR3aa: CASSPTGIGELFF

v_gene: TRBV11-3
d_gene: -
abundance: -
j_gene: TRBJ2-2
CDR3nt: TGTGCCAGCAGCCCATTATACCGGGGACCCACCGGGGAGCTGTTTTTT
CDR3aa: CASSPLYRGPTGELFF

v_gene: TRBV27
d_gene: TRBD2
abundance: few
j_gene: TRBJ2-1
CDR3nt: TGTGCCAGCAGTTTTGAACTAGCGGGAGTGCTCTACAATGAGCAGTTCTTC
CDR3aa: CASSFELAGVLYNEQFF

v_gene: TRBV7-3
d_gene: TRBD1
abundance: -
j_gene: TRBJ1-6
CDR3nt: TGTGCCAGCAGCCTGGGACAGGGAAGTTCACCCCTCCACTTT
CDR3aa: CASSLGQGSSPLHF

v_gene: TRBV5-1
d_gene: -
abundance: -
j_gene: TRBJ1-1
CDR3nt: TGCGCCAGCAGCTTGTATACTGAAGCTTTCTTT
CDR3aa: CASSLYTEAFF

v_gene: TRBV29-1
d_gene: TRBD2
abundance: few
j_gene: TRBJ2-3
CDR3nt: TGCAGCGTTGGGGCGGGGGAGACAGATACGCAGTATTTT
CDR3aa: CSVGAGETDTQYF

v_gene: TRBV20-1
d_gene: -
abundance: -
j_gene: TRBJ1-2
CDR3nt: TGCAGTGCTAGAGATTGGGGCAAGGCGGATGGCTACACCTTC
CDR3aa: CSARDWGKADGYTF

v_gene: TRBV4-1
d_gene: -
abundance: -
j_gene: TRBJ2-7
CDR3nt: TGCGCCAGCAGCCAAGAGCAAGCCTACGAGCAGTACTTC
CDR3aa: CASSQEQAYEQYF

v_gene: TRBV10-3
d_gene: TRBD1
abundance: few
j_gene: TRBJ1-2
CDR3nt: TGTGCCGCTACTTCCGGGACAGGGAACTATGGCTACACCTTC
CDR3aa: CAATSGTGNYGYTF

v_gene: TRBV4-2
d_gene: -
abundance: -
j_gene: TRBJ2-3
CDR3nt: TGTGCCAGCAGCCAAGACCGAAGCGTAAGCACAGATACGCAGTATTTT
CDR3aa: CASSQDRSVSTDTQYF